A single T cell receptor beta chain is shown here with its context. What it recognizes is unknown. The data are from a study of shared clonotypes between healthy human individuals. Study-level information: Donor ages ranged 18 to 49 years: two women, a few men. Overall study findings and caveats: Large depth notwithstanding, sorted-subset sequencing proved incomplete by rarefaction.

V gave up 0 bases and J gave up 2 bases, with 15 bases separating them. Germline V gives CDR1 SGHRS, CDR2 YFSETQ. The CDR3 has 16 amino acids. This table comes from immunoSEQ multiplex PCR, and its TCRdb copy is limited to in-frame clones, with some not included. Of roughly 1.4 million clones in the sample, around 98.5% were seen once. Each of the donors was a healthy adult who was HIV-negative and had not had a recent acute infection or vaccination. The source of this sequence is a man aged 30 to 45 in good health. The specimen was naive CD4+ T cells sorted from blood. Subset indicated: CD45RA+ positively selected. The rearrangement joins TRBV5-1 to TRBJ2-7; the D gene is possibly TRBD2 (6 bases). The CDR3 reads CASSLAWDSKTYEQYF. CDR3 sequence (DNA): TGCGCCAGCAGCTTGGCCTGGGACTCAAAAACCTACGAGCAGTACTTC. The variable domain in full, completed from reference TRBV5-1 and TRBJ2-7, reads KAGVTQTPRYLIKTRGQQVTLSCSPISGHRSVSWYQQTPGQGLQFLFEYFSETQRNKGNFPGRFSGRQFSNSRSEMNVSTLELGDSALYLCASSLAWDSKTYEQYFGPGTRLTVT.